A selection of T cell receptor beta chains follows, all from one sample in a study of blood T cells in healthy people across ages. Each CDR3 protein is one row after TCRdb ran MiXCR on the 5' RACE reads. In the table there are over 950,000 distinct CDR3 sequences, roughly 51% of which are singletons. The sample consisted of blood. These receptors were taken from a woman in her sixties or seventies in good health. Each CDR3 is given without its conserved first and last residue. Not all rows give a size; the values are once, few, many and, for expanded clones, a class.

j_call	v_call	clone_size	cdr3_aa
-	TRBV6-1	-	ASGPYRAQETQY
TRBJ2-6	TRBV4-3	few	ASSPTKLGSGANVLT
TRBJ2-1	TRBV5-1	-	ASSPGLRDNEQF
TRBJ2-5	TRBV5-6	few	ASSGLAETQY
TRBJ2-5	TRBV4-1	many	ASSQGGTPQETQY
TRBJ2-4	TRBV7-2	few	ASSLAQGTGANIQY
TRBJ1-6	TRBV7-9	-	ASSPSLNSPLH
TRBJ2-1	TRBV7-2	-	ASRVLGGVRNEQF
TRBJ1-6	TRBV7-9	few	ASSLGDNSPLH
TRBJ2-5	TRBV24-1	-	ATSALGGYQETQY
TRBJ2-1	TRBV29-1	-	SGCIAYNEQF
TRBJ1-1	TRBV7-9	once	ASSLHSLAEAF
-	TRBV4-3	-	ASSQDPREDIQY
TRBJ2-2	TRBV7-3	-	ASSEQVPGELF
TRBJ2-7	TRBV27	few	ASARQENYEQY
TRBJ2-5	TRBV7-2	many	ASSLGRKETQY
TRBJ1-1	TRBV20-1	-	SAPRGRDTEAF
TRBJ2-6	TRBV12-3/TRBV12-4	-	ASSADRGLGSGANVLT
TRBJ2-1	TRBV3-1	few	ASSPMRGGYNEQF
TRBJ2-3	TRBV20-1	few	SASPIAGVKDTQY
TRBJ2-3	TRBV14	-	ASSQGVSTRTDTQY
TRBJ2-1	TRBV29-1	-	SVDNPGARSYNEQF
TRBJ2-6	TRBV20-1	-	SARPSPSGANVLT
TRBJ2-4	TRBV2	-	ASSESRRGEY
TRBJ2-3	TRBV29-1	-	SASLLAGSTDTQY
TRBJ2-7	TRBV20-1	-	SASRTGGSYEQY
TRBJ2-7	TRBV6-6	-	ASSHTGTSVEAQY
TRBJ1-2	TRBV5-1	-	ASSVGAGKDGYT
-	TRBV27	-	ASSKETGGLTHNEQY
TRBJ2-1	TRBV29-1	-	SVHLTGTYYNEQF
TRBJ2-3	TRBV4-1	-	ASSQDPGLTDTQY